Listed here are 28 T cell receptor beta chains from one sample, sequenced in a study of molecular identifiers for immune sequencing clone quantification (dated by TCRdb to 2017 to 2018). The receptor library was made with PCR. The data were produced on a NextSeq 500. TCRdb itself trimmed the public reads at Q25 with fastp, ran MiXCR and retained productive beta chains. CDR3 protein sequences are deduplicated, and each keeps its most common genes and DNA. The sample includes 400,000 to 600,000 distinct CDR3 sequences, with about 26% observed a single time. The top ten constitute around 0.79% of the sample. Sequenced input: naive CD8+ T cells from blood, with Jurkat cell RNA spiked in. The meaning of the sample's cell subset or site label: FACS-sorted CD8+CD4-CCR7+CD45RA+ naive T cells. The receptors were gathered from a human donor in good health. Some libraries in this study had Jurkat cell RNA spiked in.

This CDR3 is CASSQERGTEISYEQYF. CDR3 coding DNA: TGCGCCAGCAGCCAAGAACGTGGGACAGAAATCTCCTACGAGCAGTACTTC. The chain joins TRBV4-3 to TRBJ2-7; 7 bases are shared with TRBD1. Germline V CDR1 and CDR2: LGHNA, YSLEER. This CDR3 contains 17 residues. Losses at the gene ends were 0 bases for V and 0 bases for J; bases not matched to a gene: 8.

This chain connects TRBV20-1 to TRBJ1-4; D is ambiguous. The CDR3 totals 13 residues. Trimming stripped 0 bases from V and 14 bases from J, with 16 bases between. In germline, CDR1 is DFQATT, CDR2 SNEGSKA (reference sequence). CDR3 bases: TGCAGTGCTAGAGATGGAGATGGGCTTGGCCTGTTTTTT. This gives the protein CSARDGDGLGLFF.

This clonotype came up many times. The J gene is TRBJ1-1, the V gene TRBV7-2; 11 nucleotides line up with TRBD1. Germline-derived CDR1 and CDR2 are SGHTA and FQGNSA. The J segment lost 4 bases and the V segment lost 3 bases, leaving 4 bases of the junction unmatched. The CDR3 spans 15 residues. The CDR3 nucleotides are TGTGCCAGCAGCTTCGGACAGGGGGCTGGCACTGAAGCTTTCTTT. It encodes CASSFGQGAGTEAFF. The full variable domain, completed using reference TRBV7-2 and TRBJ1-1, is GAGVSQSPSNKVTEKGKDVELRCDPISGHTALYWYRQSLGQGLEFLIYFQGNSAPDKSGLPSDRFSAERTGGSVSTLTIQRTQQEDSAVYLCASSFGQGAGTEAFFGQGTRLTVV.

The chain combines TRBV5-1 with TRBJ1-6, with D perhaps matching TRBD1 (5 bases). CDR3 length: 17 residues. Trimming took 4 bases from V and 9 from J, leaving 23 bases between them. Looked up from germline, CDR1 is SGHRS and CDR2 is YFSETQ. The CDR3 sequence: CASSEDIIDKKVSPLHF. CDR3 in DNA: TGCGCCAGCAGCGAGGACATTATCGACAAGAAGGTTTCACCCCTCCACTTT. Based on the CDR3 plus reference TRBV5-1 and TRBJ1-6, the full variable domain is KAGVTQTPRYLIKTRGQQVTLSCSPISGHRSVSWYQQTPGQGLQFLFEYFSETQRNKGNFPGRFSGRQFSNSRSEMNVSTLELGDSALYLCASSEDIIDKKVSPLHFGNGTRLTVT.

In the case of this clonotype: Since a much larger clone is just one base distant, this may be a read error. This chain joins TRBV20-1 and TRBJ1-4; tentative D call: TRBD1 (6 bases). The CDR3 length is 13 residues. Germline CDR1 reads DFQATT; CDR2 reads SNEGSKA (reference sequence). This CDR3 is CSARTGLNERLFF. CDR3 in DNA: TGCAGTGCTAGGACAGGTCTAAATGAAAGACTGTTTTTT.

Note on this clonotype: This may arise from a read error, as a much more abundant clone is one base away. The genes are TRBV12-3 or TRBV12-4 and TRBJ2-7; no clear D. The CDR3 length is 15 residues. The CDR3 DNA reads TGTGCCGGCAGTAGTGAGCAACGGCCCTCCTACGAGCAGTACTTC. Encoded protein: CAGSSEQRPSYEQYF.

This clonotype was detected ten times or more. The rearrangement joins TRBV7-2 to TRBJ1-1; no clear D. The CDR3 runs 14 residues. Looked up from germline, CDR1 is SGHTA and CDR2 is FQGNSA. V was pared by 2 bases and J by 4 bases, with 11 bases between. As DNA, the CDR3 is TGTGCCAGCAGCTTAAGTGACATCGGCACTGAAGCTTTCTTT. This translates into CASSLSDIGTEAFF.

This clonotype has only a few counts. The CDR3 region has the DNA TGTGCCATCAGGGATCCATCTAGCGGGGGGGCTTCAGATACGCAGTATTTT. Amino acid sequence: CAIRDPSSGGASDTQYF. The chain couples TRBV10-3 to TRBJ2-3, with 12 positions matching TRBD2. In germline, CDR1 is ENHRY, CDR2 SYGVKD. The V and J ends lost 6 bases and 4 bases, in that order; junction bases with no gene match: 11. The CDR3 totals 17 residues.

Of note for this clonotype: One end of the junction varies from germline; a read error may be responsible. V and J are TRBV7-3 and TRBJ2-5, with 7 positions matching TRBD1. The CDR3 runs 15 residues. The germline CDR1 and CDR2 sequences are SGHTA and FQGTGA. The CDR3 bases are TGTGCCGGCAGCTTATTGGGACAGCCACAAGAGACCCAGTACTTC. Amino acids: CAGSLLGQPQETQYF.

This clonotype occurred many times. The chain links TRBV9 to TRBJ2-7; D not resolved. Germline-derived CDR1 and CDR2 are SGDLS and YYNGEE. The V end was cut by 1 base, the J end by 0 bases, with 8 bases between. The CDR3 is made up of 14 amino acids. CDR3 nucleotides: TGTGCCAGCAGCGTAAACCCAGCCTCCTACGAGCAGTACTTC. This gives the protein CASSVNPASYEQYF.

J is TRBJ1-5 and V is TRBV11-1, with D perhaps matching TRBD1 (5 bases). Germline V lookup: CDR1 SGHAT, CDR2 FQDESV (reference sequence). V was cut by 5 bases and J by 4 bases, with 15 bases left in between. The CDR3 length is 15 residues. CDR3 amino acids: CASSLKGIRNQPQHF. In DNA, the CDR3 is TGTGCCAGCAGCCTGAAGGGGATAAGGAATCAGCCCCAGCATTTT. The full variable domain, with the rest looked up from reference TRBV11-1 and TRBJ1-5, is EAEVAQSPRYKITEKSQAVAFWCDPISGHATLYWYRQILGQGPELLVQFQDESVVDDSQLPKDRFSAERLKGVDSTLKIQPAELGDSAMYLCASSLKGIRNQPQHFGDGTRLSIL.

As for this clonotype: Sequence at one end of the junction differs from germline and may be a read error. The chain recombines TRBV5-8 with TRBJ2-2; 7 bases fit TRBD1. Germline CDR1 is SGHTS and CDR2 is YDEGEE. The CDR3 loop spans 15 amino acids. CDR3 protein: CASNLRTGNTGELFF. Written as DNA, the CDR3 is TGTGCCAGCAACTTGCGGACAGGGAACACCGGGGAGCTGTTTTTT.

This clonotype was seen at least ten times. The chain uses TRBV12-3 or TRBV12-4 and TRBJ1-1; D is perhaps TRBD1 (5 bases). V was shortened by 2 bases and J by 4 bases, with 14 bases between the two germline ends. This CDR3 comprises 15 residues. CDR3 in amino acids: CASSLSGTLSTEAFF. CDR3 in DNA: TGTGCCAGCAGTTTATCCGGGACTCTGAGCACTGAAGCTTTCTTT.

This clonotype was observed a handful of times. DNA for the CDR3: TGTGCCAGTAGTGACGGCCCTTATAGCAATCAGCCCCAGCATTTT. It yields the protein CASSDGPYSNQPQHF. V gene TRBV19 combines with J gene TRBJ1-5; D is unresolved. The germline V and J ends were trimmed by 5 bases and 0 bases, with 11 bases remaining between them. The CDR3 covers 15 residues. Germline V gene data show CDR1 as LNHDA and CDR2 as SQIVND (reference sequence).

This clonotype was seen ten or more times. CDR3 loop: CASSLDRPGQIFSNQPQHF. CDR3 DNA sequence: TGTGCCAGCAGCTTAGATCGACCGGGACAGATATTTAGCAATCAGCCCCAGCATTTT. V is TRBV7-2 and J is TRBJ1-5, with 7 bases fitting TRBD1. Germline trimming cut 1 base from V and 0 bases from J; bases unmatched to any gene: 12. The CDR3 length is 19 residues. Germline lookup yields CDR1 SGHTA and CDR2 FQGNSA.

About this clonotype: At one end, the junction sequence differs from germline, possibly due to a read error. The chain carries TRBV7-3 and TRBJ2-3; no clear D gene. Germline CDR1 SGHTA, CDR2 FQGTGA. This CDR3 has 14 amino acids. The CDR3 sequence: CASGLVGSTDTQYF. CDR3 DNA: TGTGCCAGCGGCTTAGTAGGAAGCACAGATACGCAGTATTTT.

This clonotype was seen a few times. The chain uses TRBV5-4 and TRBJ2-2, with D possibly being TRBD1 (6 bases). The CDR3 loop spans 16 amino acids. Per the germline V gene, CDR1 is SGHNT and CDR2 is YYREEE (reference sequence). V shed 4 bases and J shed 0 bases, with 13 bases lying between them. The CDR3 loop is CASSTGQITNTGELFF. CDR3 bases: TGTGCCAGCAGCACTGGACAGATTACGAACACCGGGGAGCTGTTTTTT. Full variable domain (remainder filled in from reference TRBV5-4 and TRBJ2-2): ETGVTQSPTHLIKTRGQQVTLRCSSQSGHNTVSWYQQALGQGPQFIFQYYREEENGRGNFPPRFSGLQFPNYSSELNVNALELDDSALYLCASSTGQITNTGELFFGEGSRLTVL.

In this sample, this clonotype turned up many times. This sequence joins TRBV7-9 and TRBJ1-1; D possibly corresponds to TRBD1 (5 bases). The ends were cut back, 3 bases at V and 3 bases at J, with 11 bases in the middle. This CDR3 spans 14 amino acids. CDR1 SEHNR and CDR2 FQNEAQ come from the germline V gene (reference sequence). The CDR3 DNA is TGTGCCAGCAGCTTGGGAGGGGTTGACACTGAAGCTTTCTTT. Its protein product is CASSLGGVDTEAFF.

V and J are TRBV30 and TRBJ2-3, with a possible D match to TRBD1 (5 bases). Per the germline V gene, CDR1 is GTSNPN and CDR2 is SVGIG (reference sequence). This CDR3 region has 13 residues. V shed 4 bases and J shed 4 bases, with 12 bases lying between them. CDR3 coding DNA: TGTGCCTGGAATAGGGGCACAGCAGATACGCAGTATTTT. Translating gives CAWNRGTADTQYF.

This clonotype was seen repeatedly, ten times or more. The CDR3 reads CASSFRERTGELFF. DNA of the CDR3: TGTGCCAGCAGCTTTCGAGAGAGGACCGGGGAGCTGTTTTTT. The chain recombines TRBV7-2 with TRBJ2-2; D unresolved. Trimming stripped 3 bases from V and 5 bases from J, with 10 bases between. Germline-derived CDR1 and CDR2 are SGHTA and FQGNSA. The CDR3 runs 14 residues.

This clonotype was counted at least ten times. V gene TRBV4-3 combines with J gene TRBJ2-3; tentatively, D is TRBD1 (6 bases). The CDR3 runs to 17 residues. The germline gives CDR1 LGHNA, CDR2 YSLEER. The germline V and J ends were trimmed by 0 bases and 4 bases, with 17 bases remaining between them. CDR3 sequence: CASSQDSGPGVPDTQYF. The CDR3 DNA reads as TGCGCCAGCAGCCAAGATTCCGGGCCAGGGGTTCCAGATACGCAGTATTTT.

There are a few counts of this clonotype. V and J are TRBV27 and TRBJ2-7, with D tentatively TRBD1 (6 bases). V was pared by 6 bases and J by 0 bases, with 9 bases between. Germline V lookup: CDR1 MNHEY, CDR2 SMNVEV (reference sequence). CDR3 length: 13 residues. This chain's CDR3 is CASRPGHSYEQYF. The DNA of the CDR3 is TGTGCCAGCAGGCCGGGACACTCCTACGAGCAGTACTTC.

The J gene is TRBJ2-7, the V gene TRBV7-9; TRBD1 is a possible D gene (6 bases). In germline, CDR1 is SEHNR, CDR2 FQNEAQ (reference sequence). V was trimmed by 6 bases and J by 2 bases, leaving 8 bases between them. The CDR3 is made up of 12 amino acids. This CDR3 reads CASRRDTYEQYF. The DNA for the CDR3 is TGTGCCAGCAGGAGGGACACCTACGAGCAGTACTTC. The whole variable domain, filled in from reference TRBV7-9 and TRBJ2-7, reads DTGVSQNPRHKITKRGQNVTFRCDPISEHNRLYWYRQTLGQGPEFLTYFQNEAQLEKSRLLSDRFSAERPKGSFSTLEIQRTEQGDSAMYLCASRRDTYEQYFGPGTRLTVT.

This clonotype has at least ten counts. This chain links TRBV7-9 with TRBJ1-1, with D tentatively TRBD1 (5 bases). Looked up from germline, CDR1 is SEHNR and CDR2 is FQNEAQ (reference sequence). V dropped 5 bases and J dropped 6 bases, with 10 bases sitting between them. The CDR3 totals 12 residues. This CDR3 reads CASSPPGPEAFF. The CDR3 DNA reads as TGTGCCAGCAGCCCACCGGGGCCTGAAGCTTTCTTT. Using reference TRBV7-9 and TRBJ1-1 for the parts outside the CDR3, the full variable domain is DTGVSQNPRHKITKRGQNVTFRCDPISEHNRLYWYRQTLGQGPEFLTYFQNEAQLEKSRLLSDRFSAERPKGSFSTLEIQRTEQGDSAMYLCASSPPGPEAFFGQGTRLTVV.

The chain's CDR3 is CSWGPGEANYGYTF. CDR3 coding DNA: TGCAGTTGGGGGCCGGGAGAAGCTAACTATGGCTACACCTTC. The chain employs TRBV20-1 and TRBJ1-2; TRBD1 is a possible D gene (6 bases). The CDR3 has 14 amino acids. V lost 8 bases to trimming and J lost 0 bases, with 16 bases between them. The V gene's germline CDR1 is DFQATT and CDR2 SNEGSKA (reference sequence).

This clonotype was detected a few times. The chain combines TRBV2 with TRBJ1-4, with D unclear. Trimming took 3 bases from V and 5 from J, leaving 13 bases between them. The CDR3 sequence is 15 residues long. Germline V lookup: CDR1 SNHLY, CDR2 FYNNEI. As DNA, the CDR3 is TGTGCCAGCAGTGACCCTAAGGGTCCAAATGAAAAACTGTTTTTT. This codes for CASSDPKGPNEKLFF.

The table lists this clonotype with many counts. The chain recombines TRBV11-2 with TRBJ2-7; the D call may be TRBD1 or TRBD2 (6 bases each). The CDR3 spans 11 residues. The ends were cut back, 5 bases at V and 7 bases at J, with 9 bases in the middle. CDR1 is SGHAT and CDR2 is FQNNGV in the germline V gene. The CDR3 coding sequence is TGTGCCAGCAGCCGGGGGCTGGAGCAGTACTTC. This gives the protein CASSRGLEQYF.

This clonotype was seen repeatedly, ten times or more. V is TRBV30 and J is TRBJ2-7; the D call may be TRBD1 or TRBD2 (5 bases each). Per the germline V gene, CDR1 is GTSNPN and CDR2 is SVGIG (reference sequence). The CDR3 has 14 residues. V lost 0 bases, J lost 5 bases, and 14 bases lay in between. The CDR3 here is CAWSVLKGRNEQYF. DNA for the CDR3: TGTGCCTGGAGTGTACTCAAGGGGAGAAACGAGCAGTACTTC.